This T cell receptor beta chain came from a study of shared clonotypes between healthy human individuals. Study findings and constraints: Rarefaction demonstrated incomplete sorted-subset sequencing despite large depth. The donor pool, a small one, limited the genetic and exposure-history diversity represented.

Worth noting for this clone: The antigen remains undetermined. A read error may explain this, as a much larger clone is one base away. The sample holds other DNA sequences that translate to the same CDR3.

The table came from immunoSEQ multiplex PCR; TCRdb's copy has only in-frame clones and leaves some out. The sample yields roughly 1 million clones, around 78% seen once. CDR3 length equals 14 residues. V was clipped by 5 bases and J by 1 base; unmatched bases: 1. CDR1 and CDR2 from the germline V gene are SGHTA and FQGTGA. The sequencing sample was made of memory CD4+ T cells from PBMCs. Subset noted: CD45RA-negative fraction. The receptor's source is a man aged 18 to 30 in good health. Some clones in this sample may be carry-over from other donors' samples. The chain carries TRBV7-3 and TRBJ2-3, with TRBD2 matching over 9 bases. The CDR3 region has the DNA TGTGCCAGCAGCCGGACTAGCGGCACAGATACGCAGTATTTT. Encoded protein: CASSRTSGTDTQYF.